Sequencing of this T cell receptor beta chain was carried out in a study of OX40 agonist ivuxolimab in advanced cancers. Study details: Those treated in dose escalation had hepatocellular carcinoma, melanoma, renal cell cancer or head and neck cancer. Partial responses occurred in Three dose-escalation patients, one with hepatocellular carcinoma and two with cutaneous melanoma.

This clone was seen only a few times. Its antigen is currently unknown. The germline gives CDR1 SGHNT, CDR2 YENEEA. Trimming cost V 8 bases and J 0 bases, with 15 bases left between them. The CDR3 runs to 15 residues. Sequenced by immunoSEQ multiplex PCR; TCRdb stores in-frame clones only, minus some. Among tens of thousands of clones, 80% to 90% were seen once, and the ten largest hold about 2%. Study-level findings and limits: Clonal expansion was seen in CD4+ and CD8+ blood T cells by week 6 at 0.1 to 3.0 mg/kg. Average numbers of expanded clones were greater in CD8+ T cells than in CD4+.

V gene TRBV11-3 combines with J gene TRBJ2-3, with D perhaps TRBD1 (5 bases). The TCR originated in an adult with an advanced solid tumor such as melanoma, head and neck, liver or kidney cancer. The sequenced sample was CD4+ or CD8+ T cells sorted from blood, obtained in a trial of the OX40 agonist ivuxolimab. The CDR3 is CASRPRTSSTDTQYF. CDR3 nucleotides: TGTGCCAGCCGTCCTCGGACATCTAGCACAGATACGCAGTATTTT.